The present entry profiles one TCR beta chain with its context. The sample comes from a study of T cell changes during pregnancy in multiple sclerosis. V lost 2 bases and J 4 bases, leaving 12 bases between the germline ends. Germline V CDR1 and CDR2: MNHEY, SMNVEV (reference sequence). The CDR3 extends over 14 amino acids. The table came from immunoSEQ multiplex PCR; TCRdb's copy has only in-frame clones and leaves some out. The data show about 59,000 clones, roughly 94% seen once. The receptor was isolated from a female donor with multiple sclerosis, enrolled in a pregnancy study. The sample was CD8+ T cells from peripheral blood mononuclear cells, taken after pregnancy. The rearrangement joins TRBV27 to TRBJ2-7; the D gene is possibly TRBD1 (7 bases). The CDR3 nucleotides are TGTGCCAGCAGTTTACGGCAGGGGGGATACGAGCAGTACTTC. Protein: CASSLRQGGYEQYF.